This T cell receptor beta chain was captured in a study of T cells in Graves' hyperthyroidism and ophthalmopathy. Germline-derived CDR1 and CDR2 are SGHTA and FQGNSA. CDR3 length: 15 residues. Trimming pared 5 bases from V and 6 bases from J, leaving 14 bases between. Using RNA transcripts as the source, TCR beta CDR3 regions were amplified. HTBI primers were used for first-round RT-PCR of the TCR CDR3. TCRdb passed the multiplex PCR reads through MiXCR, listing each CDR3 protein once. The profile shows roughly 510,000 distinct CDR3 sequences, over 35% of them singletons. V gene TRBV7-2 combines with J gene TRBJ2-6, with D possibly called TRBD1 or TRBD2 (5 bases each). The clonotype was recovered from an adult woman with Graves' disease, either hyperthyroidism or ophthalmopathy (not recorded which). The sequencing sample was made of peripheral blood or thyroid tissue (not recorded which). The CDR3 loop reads CASSPGPGQANVLTF. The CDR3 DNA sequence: TGTGCCAGCAGCCCGGGACCAGGGCAGGCCAACGTCCTGACTTTC.